The TCR beta chain under discussion was sequenced for a study of CD8+ T cells in alopecia areata. cDNA serving as the sequencing template came from extracted, reverse transcribed RNA. Sequenced by immunoSEQ multiplex PCR; TCRdb stores in-frame clones only, minus some. The sample carries 65,000 to 95,000 clones, just over 50% recorded once. V lost 9 bases to trimming and J lost 1 base; unmatched junction nucleotides: 2. The CDR3 has 12 amino acids. Researchers gathered lesional scalp punch biopsies and peripheral blood from patients with alopecia areata. CD4+ and CD8+ T cells were sorted from PBMCs. This clone was observed a handful of times.

Sequencing input: NKG2D-high CD8+ T cells sorted from blood. The TCR was taken from a human donor with alopecia areata. The chain employs TRBV23-1 and TRBJ1-1; 7 bases fit TRBD1. TRBV23-1 is assigned to the ORF class and has an uncertain function. DNA for the CDR3: TGCGCCAGGACAGGGTCGAACACTGAAGCTTTCTTT. Translating gives CARTGSNTEAFF.